This passage covers 10 T cell receptor beta chains from one sample sequenced in a study of molecular identifiers for immune sequencing clone quantification (dated 2018 in TCRdb). The method behind the library was PCR. Sequencer: NextSeq 500. The public reads were reanalyzed by TCRdb: fastp trimming at Q25, MiXCR alignment, in-frame beta chains only. Rows are unified per CDR3 protein, each entry keeping the most common DNA and genes. Counted in this sample were some 590,000 distinct CDR3 sequences; approximately 24% of them appeared once. 0.75% to 0.8% of the sample belongs to the ten largest clones. Sequencing used naive CD8+ T cells from blood, with Jurkat cell RNA spiked in. The cell subset or site label corresponds to: FACS-sorted CD8+CD4-CCR7+CD45RA+ naive T cells. Receptor source: a human donor in good health. Some libraries in this study had Jurkat cell RNA spiked in.

This clonotype was recorded a few times. This rearrangement joins TRBV9 to TRBJ1-1; D is ambiguous. Trimming took 0 bases from V and 1 from J, leaving 7 bases between them. There are 14 residues in the CDR3. Germline V CDR1 and CDR2: SGDLS, YYNGEE. CDR3 sequence reads: CASSVVVGNTEAFF. The CDR3 coding sequence is TGTGCCAGCAGCGTAGTTGTGGGGAACACTGAAGCTTTCTTT.

Comment on this clonotype: A much bigger clone sits one base away, suggesting this may be a read error. The chain links TRBV27 to TRBJ1-1; tentative D call: TRBD1 (5 bases). V lost 3 bases to trimming and J lost 6 bases, with 11 bases between them. The CDR3 totals 13 residues. Germline CDR1 is MNHEY and CDR2 is SMNVEV (reference sequence). The CDR3 is CASSLYGDAEAFF. The CDR3 bases are TGTGCCAGCAGTTTGTATGGGGACGCTGAAGCTTTCTTT.

This clonotype was picked up a small number of times. The CDR3 nucleotides read TGTGCCAGCACGCACCTTCTGACTGGAAATTCACCCCTCCACTTT. Translated: CASTHLLTGNSPLHF. This chain links TRBV28 with TRBJ1-6; D ambiguous. This CDR3 is built from 15 residues. CDR1 and CDR2 from the germline V gene are MDHEN and SYDVKM. V gave up 7 bases and J gave up 7 bases, with 17 bases separating them.

A word on this clonotype: In this CDR3 the conserved last residue, phenylalanine or tryptophan, is missing, so a read error is likely. The V call is TRBV28, the J call TRBJ2-7; D not certain. Germline V gene sequence: CDR1 MDHEN, CDR2 SYDVKM. This CDR3 is built from 11 residues. Deletions cut 5 bases from V and 6 bases from J, with 8 bases between. CDR3 sequence (DNA): TGTGCCAGCAGTAACGCGGTCGAGCAGTACCTC. Amino acids: CASSNAVEQYL.

This clonotype has a count of ten or more. The rearrangement links TRBV20-1 to TRBJ2-3; 11 nucleotides match TRBD2. V shed 6 bases, J shed 4 bases, and the junction held 9 bases outside the gene matches. CDR3 length: 15 amino acids. The germline gives CDR1 DFQATT, CDR2 SNEGSKA (reference sequence). DNA for the CDR3: TGCAGTGCCCATCATAGCGGGGGGGTAGCAGATACGCAGTATTTT. Translation gives CSAHHSGGVADTQYF.

This clonotype turned up a few times. This chain connects TRBV6-6 to TRBJ1-5; 9 nucleotides align to TRBD1. The V gene end was trimmed by 2 bases and the J gene end by 0 bases; junction bases not matched to a gene: 11. Germline lookup yields CDR1 MNHNY and CDR2 SVGAGI (reference sequence). The CDR3 is 19 amino acids. In DNA, the CDR3 is TGTGCCAGCAGTTACGTGGCCGGGACAGGGACGTATAGCAATCAGCCCCAGCATTTT. As protein: CASSYVAGTGTYSNQPQHF.

This clonotype was counted only a few times. The chain uses TRBV7-6 and TRBJ2-7, with 7 bases aligning to TRBD1. The length of the CDR3 is 15 residues. Germline-derived CDR1 and CDR2 are SGHVS and FNYEAQ. Trimming took 1 base from V and 5 from J; bases not matched to a gene: 8. Here the CDR3 reads CASSLDKTGKNEQYF. CDR3 DNA: TGTGCCAGCAGCTTAGATAAGACAGGGAAGAACGAGCAGTACTTC.

This clonotype was observed at least ten times. V gene TRBV9 combines with J gene TRBJ1-1; D not certain. Looked up from germline, CDR1 is SGDLS and CDR2 is YYNGEE. This CDR3 spans 14 amino acids. The germline V and J ends were trimmed by 0 bases and 5 bases, with 11 bases remaining between them. As DNA, the CDR3 is TGTGCCAGCAGCGTAGCTGGGGTTGGTACTGAAGCTTTCTTT. This encodes CASSVAGVGTEAFF.

The chain couples TRBV7-6 to TRBJ2-7, with 7 bases lining up with TRBD1. The CDR3 contains 15 residues. Germline V gene lookup returns CDR1 SGHVS and CDR2 FNYEAQ. V shed 1 base and J 6 bases; nucleotides not matched to a gene: 9. The CDR3 is CASSLGVTGSGEQYF. CDR3 DNA sequence: TGTGCCAGCAGCTTAGGGGTGACAGGGTCGGGCGAGCAGTACTTC. The full variable domain, with the rest looked up from reference TRBV7-6 and TRBJ2-7, is GAGVSQSPRYKVTKRGQDVALRCDPISGHVSLYWYRQALGQGPEFLTYFNYEAQQDKSGLPNDRFSAERPEGSISTLTIQRTEQRDSAMYRCASSLGVTGSGEQYFGPGTRLTVT.

This clonotype was detected only a few times. This CDR3 reads CASNLGYYNSPLHF. CDR3 DNA: TGTGCCAGCAACCTCGGATACTATAATTCACCCCTCCACTTT. This chain uses TRBV28 with TRBJ1-6; D remains unclear. The CDR3 is made up of 14 amino acids. Between the trimmed V and J ends, which lost 7 bases and 3 bases, there was a span of 10 bases. Per germline, CDR1 MDHEN and CDR2 SYDVKM.